The clone carrying this T cell receptor (beta chain) occurred a few times. Its antigen is unknown. These data originate in a study of molecular identifiers for immune sequencing clone quantification. A single record per CDR3 protein comes from TCRdb applying MiXCR to the PCR reads. The sample lists approximately 680,000 distinct CDR3 sequences, 25% occurring once. The study's findings and limits: Identical barcode-sharing TCR molecules could lead to underestimated sizes for highly expanded clones.

This receptor was obtained from a human donor in good health. Some libraries in this study had Jurkat cell RNA spiked in. Sequencing used naive CD8+ T cells from blood, with Jurkat cell RNA spiked in. Subset given: FACS-sorted CD8+CD4-CCR7+CD45RA+ naive T cells.

The CDR3 sequence: CASSPTTVGYTGELFF. DNA for the CDR3: TGTGCCAGCAGCCCCACCACAGTCGGGTACACCGGGGAGCTGTTTTTT. The V gene is TRBV4-2, the J gene TRBJ2-2; no clear D. This CDR3 contains 16 residues. Deletions cut 4 bases from V and 3 bases from J, with 15 bases between. CDR1 LGHNA and CDR2 YNFKEQ come from the germline V gene.